One and the same sample provided the 17 T cell receptor beta chains below, sequenced in a study of breast tumors, draining lymph nodes, adjacent tissues. Each CDR3 protein is one row after TCRdb ran MiXCR on the multiplex PCR reads. Counted here are about 16,000 distinct CDR3 sequences, just under 45% occurring once; the ten biggest clones make up roughly 15%. Sequencing was done on a sample of tumor-adjacent breast tissue. These receptors were obtained from a female donor with breast cancer. Some clones in this sample may be carry-over from other donors' samples.

The sample holds many counts of this clonotype. This sequence may be a read error, since a much larger clone differs from it by one base. No conserved phenylalanine or tryptophan ends this CDR3, so it is likely a read error. This rearrangement joins TRBV7-8 to TRBJ2-5; D possibly uses TRBD1 or TRBD2 (5 bases each). The CDR3 contains 14 residues. Germline V gives CDR1 SGHVS, CDR2 FQNEAQ. Trimming cost V 2 bases and J 9 bases, with 16 bases left between them. CDR3 residues: CASSLKPGATAQYL. The CDR3, as DNA: TGTGCCAGCAGCTTAAAACCCGGGGCGACCGCCCAGTACCTC.

The J gene is TRBJ1-5, the V gene TRBV28, with 10 positions matching TRBD1. Germline V gives CDR1 MDHEN, CDR2 SYDVKM. The CDR3 is made up of 15 amino acids. Trimming removed 6 bases from V and 1 base from J; junction bases left unmatched: 3. CDR3 DNA sequence: TGTGCCAGCAGACGGGGACAGGGGAGCAATCAGCCCCAGCATTTT. This encodes CASRRGQGSNQPQHF.

This clonotype has a count of ten or more. The chain couples TRBV6-6 to TRBJ2-3; 8 bases are shared with TRBD1. CDR3 length equals 14 residues. Trimming at V came to 5 bases and at J to 5 bases, leaving 6 bases not matched to a gene. Germline values: CDR1 MNHNY, CDR2 SVGAGI (reference sequence). CDR3 sequence (DNA): TGTGCCAGCAGTACTGGACAGGGTAAAGATACGCAGTATTTT. Translating gives CASSTGQGKDTQYF.

This clonotype was found many times. This rearrangement joins TRBV14 to TRBJ1-2, with a tentative D call TRBD1 (5 bases). From germline, CDR1 is SGHDN and CDR2 FVKESK. This CDR3 comprises 12 residues. Trimming took off 2 bases at V and 12 bases at J, with 13 bases between the two ends. This CDR3 reads CASSQITGAHTF. The CDR3 nucleotides are TGTGCCAGCAGCCAAATTACTGGGGCCCACACCTTC.

The chain has TRBV20-1 and TRBJ2-5, with D possibly TRBD2 on 6 matching bases. Germline V gene data show CDR1 as DFQATT and CDR2 as SNEGSKA (reference sequence). Trimming took off 7 bases at V and 6 bases at J, with 24 bases between the two ends. CDR3 length: 15 residues. CDR3 bases: TGCAGTGTCCTGCGGCGCGGGGAATTGGGGAAGACCCAGTACTTC. It codes for CSVLRRGELGKTQYF.

This clonotype was picked up many times. V is TRBV7-2 and J is TRBJ1-1; TRBD1 might be the D (6 bases). Trimming stripped 5 bases from V and 3 bases from J, with 10 bases between. The germline CDR1 and CDR2 sequences are SGHTA and FQGNSA. This CDR3 region has 13 residues. CDR3 residues: CASSADRHTEAFF. The CDR3 region has the DNA TGTGCCAGCAGCGCGGACAGACACACTGAAGCTTTCTTT.

This clonotype was recorded at least ten times. The rearrangement joins TRBV4-2 to TRBJ2-3, with TRBD2 identical over 8 bases. With V trimmed by 4 bases and J by 2 bases, 17 bases remained unmatched. CDR1 and CDR2 (germline): LGHNA, YNFKEQ. The CDR3 is 19 residues long. The CDR3 nucleotides are TGTGCCAGCAGCCTTTCGGGGGGGGTAAGGGCGGGGAACACAGATACGCAGTATTTT. As protein: CASSLSGGVRAGNTDTQYF.

There are many counts of this clonotype. A single base separates this from a much larger clone, so it may be a read error. The V and J genes are TRBV7-2 and TRBJ2-5; D is possibly TRBD1 (5 bases). This CDR3 region has 15 residues. Germline lookup yields CDR1 SGHTA and CDR2 FQGNSA. DNA for the CDR3: TGTGCCAGCAGCCCCCGGCAGGGTTACGGTGAGACCCAGCACTTC. Its translation: CASSPRQGYGETQHF.

This clonotype was observed a handful of times. The V gene is TRBV6-6, the J gene TRBJ1-1, with 7 positions matching TRBD1. Germline CDR1 is MNHNY and CDR2 is SVGAGI (reference sequence). V was pared by 7 bases and J by 2 bases, with 7 bases of the junction left unmatched. The CDR3 spans 14 residues. The CDR3 DNA sequence: TGTGCCAGCAATAAGGGGACAGTAAACACTGAAGCTTTCTTT. Encoded protein: CASNKGTVNTEAFF.

This clonotype was counted many times. J is TRBJ1-2 and V is TRBV6-6, with D uncertain. Per the germline V gene, CDR1 is MNHNY and CDR2 is SVGAGI (reference sequence). Trimming cost V 5 bases and J 1 base, with 8 bases left between them. The CDR3 loop spans 13 amino acids. The CDR3 spells CASSHRVNYGYTF. The CDR3 bases are TGTGCCAGCAGTCACCGGGTTAACTATGGCTACACCTTC.

This clonotype was seen many times. Being one base from a much bigger clone, this may be a read error. No conserved phenylalanine or tryptophan is present at the end of the CDR3, so a read error is the likely explanation. This chain joins TRBV9 and TRBJ1-2; perhaps TRBD1 as D (5 bases). This CDR3 is built from 13 residues. Trimming took off 4 bases at V and 9 bases at J, with 16 bases between the two ends. Germline V lookup: CDR1 SGDLS, CDR2 YYNGEE. This CDR3 is CASSSQSGERYTS. DNA for the CDR3: TGTGCCAGCAGCTCCCAATCGGGGGAGCGCTACACCTCC.

The chain employs TRBV7-3 and TRBJ2-1; D might be TRBD1 (6 bases). The germline V and J ends were trimmed by 4 bases and 4 bases, with 14 bases remaining between them. The CDR3 covers 15 residues. Looked up from germline, CDR1 is SGHTA and CDR2 is FQGTGA. The CDR3 nucleotides read TGTGCCAGCAGCTCGCCGGGACAAGCGTACAATGAGCAGTTCTTC. Translated, it gives CASSSPGQAYNEQFF.

In the case of this clonotype: A much larger clone differs from this one at a single base, so this may be a read error. The chain uses TRBV6-2 or TRBV6-3 and TRBJ2-2, with 8 nucleotides matching TRBD2. The CDR3 spans 18 residues. Germline V gene data show CDR1 as MNHEY and CDR2 as SVGEGT. The CDR3 loop reads CASRHKSWTSPNTGELVF. The CDR3, as DNA: TGTGCCAGCAGACATAAATCATGGACTAGCCCGAACACCGGGGAGCTGGTTTTT.

The rearrangement links TRBV6-1 to TRBJ2-7; a possible D gene is TRBD1 (6 bases). With 1 base removed from V and 5 bases from J, the gap between germline ends came to 12 bases. This CDR3 is 14 amino acids long. Germline V gives CDR1 MNHNS, CDR2 SASEGT. In DNA form, the CDR3 reads TGTGCCAGCAGTGAAGTTAGGACAGAGAACGAGCAGTACTTC. Its protein product is CASSEVRTENEQYF.

The rearrangement joins TRBV4-1 to TRBJ2-3, with D perhaps TRBD2 (6 bases). The CDR3 is 19 residues long. In germline, CDR1 is MGHRA, CDR2 YSYEKL. With 1 base removed from V and 2 bases from J, the gap between germline ends came to 22 bases. CDR3 loop: CASSQVVGGLDKTTDTQYF. The CDR3, as DNA: TGCGCCAGCAGCCAAGTGGTAGGAGGGCTAGACAAAACCACAGATACGCAGTATTTT.

This clonotype appeared many times. The chain joins TRBV6-5 to TRBJ1-5; D is possibly TRBD1 (5 bases). This CDR3 contains 13 residues. V lost 5 bases to trimming and J lost 5 bases, with 10 bases between them. CDR1 and CDR2 from the germline V gene are MNHEY and SVGAGI. CDR3 loop: CASSRQYDQPQHF. The CDR3 DNA follows: TGTGCCAGCAGTCGACAGTACGATCAGCCCCAGCATTTT.

By frequency in the sample, this clonotype is medium-sized. The chain carries TRBV7-9 and TRBJ1-2; possible D gene TRBD1, 5 bases. The CDR3 has 12 amino acids. Trimming stripped 5 bases from V and 4 bases from J, with 8 bases between. Germline V gene sequence: CDR1 SEHNR, CDR2 FQNEAQ (reference sequence). The CDR3 loop reads CASSRGTYGYTF. In nucleotides, the CDR3 is TGTGCCAGCAGCCGCGGGACCTATGGCTACACCTTC.